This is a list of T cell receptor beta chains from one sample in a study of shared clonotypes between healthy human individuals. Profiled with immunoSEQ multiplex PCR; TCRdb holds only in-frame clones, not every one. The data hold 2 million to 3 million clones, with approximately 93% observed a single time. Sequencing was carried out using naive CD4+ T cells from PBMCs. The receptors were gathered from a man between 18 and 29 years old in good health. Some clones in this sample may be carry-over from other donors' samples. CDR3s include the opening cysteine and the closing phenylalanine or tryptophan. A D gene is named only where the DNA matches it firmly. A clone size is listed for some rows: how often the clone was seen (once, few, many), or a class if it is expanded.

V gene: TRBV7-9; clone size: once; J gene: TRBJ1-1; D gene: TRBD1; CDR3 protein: CASSQGQGNTEAFF; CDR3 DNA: TGTGCCAGCAGCCAGGGACAGGGGAACACTGAAGCTTTCTTT
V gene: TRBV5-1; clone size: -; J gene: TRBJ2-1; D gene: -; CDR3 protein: CASSLGVSGNEQFF; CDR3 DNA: TGCGCCAGCAGCTTGGGGGTTAGCGGCAATGAGCAGTTCTTC
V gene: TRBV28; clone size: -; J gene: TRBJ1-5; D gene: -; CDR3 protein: CASSPGDTWAATSNQPQHF; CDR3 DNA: TGTGCCAGCAGTCCCGGGGATACTTGGGCAGCAACTAGCAATCAGCCCCAGCATTTT
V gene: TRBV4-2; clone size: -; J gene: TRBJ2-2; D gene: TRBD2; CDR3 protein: CASREAGGTGELFF; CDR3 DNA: TGTGCCAGCAGAGAAGCGGGAGGCACCGGGGAGCTGTTTTTT
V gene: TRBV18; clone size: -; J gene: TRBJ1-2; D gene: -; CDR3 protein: CASSPQLDTGYGYTF; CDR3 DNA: TGTGCCAGCTCACCGCAGTTGGATACAGGCTATGGCTACACCTTC
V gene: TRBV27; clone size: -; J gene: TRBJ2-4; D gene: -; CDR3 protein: CASSSSAWGLAKNIQYF; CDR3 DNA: TGTGCCAGCAGTTCATCTGCATGGGGACTAGCCAAAAACATTCAGTACTTC
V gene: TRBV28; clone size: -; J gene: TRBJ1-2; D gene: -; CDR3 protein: CASSYRLTSRGYTF; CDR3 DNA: TGTGCCAGCAGCTATAGACTTACCTCGAGAGGCTACACCTTC
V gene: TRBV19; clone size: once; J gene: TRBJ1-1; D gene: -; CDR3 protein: CASSRGQGVMNTEAFF; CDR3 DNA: TGTGCCAGTAGTAGGGGCCAGGGCGTAATGAACACTGAAGCTTTCTTT
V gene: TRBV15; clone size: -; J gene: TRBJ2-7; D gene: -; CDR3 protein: CATSRPGTYSYEQYF; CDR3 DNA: TGTGCCACCAGCCGACCCGGGACGTACTCCTACGAGCAGTACTTC
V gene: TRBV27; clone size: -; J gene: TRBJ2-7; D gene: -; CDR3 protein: CASSSQISSYEQYF; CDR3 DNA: TGTGCCAGCAGTTCCCAGATTAGCTCCTACGAGCAGTACTTC
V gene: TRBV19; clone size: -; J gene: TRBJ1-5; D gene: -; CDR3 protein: CASSIGQYSNQPQHF; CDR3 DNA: TGTGCCAGTAGTATAGGTCAGTATAGCAATCAGCCCCAGCATTTT
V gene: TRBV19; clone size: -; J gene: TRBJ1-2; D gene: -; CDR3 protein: CASSIEGRGGYTF; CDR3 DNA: TGTGCCAGTAGTATAGAGGGCAGGGGTGGCTACACCTTC
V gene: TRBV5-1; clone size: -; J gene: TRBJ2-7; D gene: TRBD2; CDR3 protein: CASSPTSGSYEQYF; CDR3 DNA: TGCGCCAGCAGCCCGACTAGCGGTTCCTACGAGCAGTACTTC
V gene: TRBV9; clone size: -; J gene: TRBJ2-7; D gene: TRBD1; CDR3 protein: CASSKLDRGYEQYF; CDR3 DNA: TGTGCCAGCAGCAAGCTGGACAGGGGCTACGAGCAGTACTTC
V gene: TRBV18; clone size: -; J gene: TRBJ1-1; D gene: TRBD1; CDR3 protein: CASSPLGQMNTEAFF; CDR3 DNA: TGTGCCAGCTCACCGTTGGGACAGATGAACACTGAAGCTTTCTTT
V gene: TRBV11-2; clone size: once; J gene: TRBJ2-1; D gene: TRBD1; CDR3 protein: CASSIGQANYNEQFF; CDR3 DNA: TGTGCCAGCAGCATTGGACAGGCCAACTACAATGAGCAGTTCTTC
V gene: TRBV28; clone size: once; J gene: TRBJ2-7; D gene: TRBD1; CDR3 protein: CASPAPGRDRVSDEQYF; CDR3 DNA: TGTGCCAGCCCCGCCCCAGGTCGGGACAGGGTTTCGGACGAGCAGTACTTC
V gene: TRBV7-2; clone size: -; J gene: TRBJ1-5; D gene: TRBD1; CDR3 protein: CASSWGQGFNQPQHF; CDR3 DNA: TGTGCCAGCAGCTGGGGACAGGGGTTTAATCAGCCCCAGCATTTT